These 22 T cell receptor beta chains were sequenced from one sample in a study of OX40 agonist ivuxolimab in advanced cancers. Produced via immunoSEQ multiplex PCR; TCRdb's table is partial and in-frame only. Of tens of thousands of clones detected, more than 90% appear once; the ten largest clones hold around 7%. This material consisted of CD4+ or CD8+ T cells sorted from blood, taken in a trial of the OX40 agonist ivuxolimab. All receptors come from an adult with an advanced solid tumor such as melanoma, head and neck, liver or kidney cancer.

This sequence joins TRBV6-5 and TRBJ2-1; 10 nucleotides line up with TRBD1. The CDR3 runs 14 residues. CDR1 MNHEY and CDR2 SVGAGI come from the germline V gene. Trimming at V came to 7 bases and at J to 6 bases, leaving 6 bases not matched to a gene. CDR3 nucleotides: TGTGCCAGCAAGGACCGGGACAGGGGCAATGAGCAGTTCTTC. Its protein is CASKDRDRGNEQFF.

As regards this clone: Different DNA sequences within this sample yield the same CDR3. In nucleotides, the CDR3 is TGTGCCAGCAGTGAAGGTGCGTACGAGCAGTACTTC. Translated, it gives CASSEGAYEQYF. This chain uses TRBV6-1 with TRBJ2-7; D is unclear. V lost 1 base and J 4 bases, leaving 5 bases between the germline ends. CDR1 is MNHNS, CDR2 SASEGT, per germline. The length of the CDR3 is 12 residues.

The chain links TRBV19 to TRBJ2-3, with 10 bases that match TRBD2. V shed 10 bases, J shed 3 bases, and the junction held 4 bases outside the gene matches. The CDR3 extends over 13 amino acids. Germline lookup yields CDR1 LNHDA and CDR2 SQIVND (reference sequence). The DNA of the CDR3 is TGTGCCACCAAGACTAGCGGGACAGATACGCAGTATTTT. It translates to CATKTSGTDTQYF.

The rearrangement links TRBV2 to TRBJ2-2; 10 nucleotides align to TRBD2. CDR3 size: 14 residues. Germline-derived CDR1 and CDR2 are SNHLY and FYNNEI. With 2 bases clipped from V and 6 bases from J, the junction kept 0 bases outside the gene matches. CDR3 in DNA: TGTGCCAGCAGTGAACTAGCGGGAGCCGGGGAGCTGTTTTTT. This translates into CASSELAGAGELFF.

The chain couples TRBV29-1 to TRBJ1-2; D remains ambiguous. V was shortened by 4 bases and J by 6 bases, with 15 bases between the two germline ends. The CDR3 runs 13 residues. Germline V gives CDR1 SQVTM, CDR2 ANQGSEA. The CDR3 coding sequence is TGCAGCGTTGTTACGGGAGTCACCAATGGCTACACCTTC. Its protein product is CSVVTGVTNGYTF.

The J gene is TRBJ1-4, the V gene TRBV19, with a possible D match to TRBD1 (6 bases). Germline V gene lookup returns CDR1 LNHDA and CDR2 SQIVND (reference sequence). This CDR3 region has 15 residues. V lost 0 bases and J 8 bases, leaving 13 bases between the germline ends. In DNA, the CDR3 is TGTGCCAGTAGTATAGAACGGGGGGCGAGCGAAAAACTGTTTTTT. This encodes CASSIERGASEKLFF.

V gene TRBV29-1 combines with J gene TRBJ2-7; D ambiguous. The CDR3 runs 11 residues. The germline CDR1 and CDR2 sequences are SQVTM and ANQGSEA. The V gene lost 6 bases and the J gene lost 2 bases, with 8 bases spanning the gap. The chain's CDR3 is CSVRVAYEQYF. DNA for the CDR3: TGCAGCGTACGGGTTGCCTACGAGCAGTACTTC.

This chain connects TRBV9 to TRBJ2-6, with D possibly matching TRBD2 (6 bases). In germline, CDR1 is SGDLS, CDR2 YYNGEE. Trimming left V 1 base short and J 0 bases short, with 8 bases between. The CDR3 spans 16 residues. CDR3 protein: CASSVRGTSGANVLTF. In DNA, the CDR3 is TGTGCCAGCAGCGTACGGGGGACCTCTGGGGCCAACGTCCTGACTTTC.

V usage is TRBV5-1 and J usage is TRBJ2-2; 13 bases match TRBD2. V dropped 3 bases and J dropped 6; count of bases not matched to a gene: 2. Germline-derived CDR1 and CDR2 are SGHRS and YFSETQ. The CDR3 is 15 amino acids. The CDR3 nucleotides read TGCGCCAGCAGCTCCGGACTAGCGGGGGCCGGGGAGCTGTTTTTT. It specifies CASSSGLAGAGELFF. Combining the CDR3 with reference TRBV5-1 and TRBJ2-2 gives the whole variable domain KAGVTQTPRYLIKTRGQQVTLSCSPISGHRSVSWYQQTPGQGLQFLFEYFSETQRNKGNFPGRFSGRQFSNSRSEMNVSTLELGDSALYLCASSSGLAGAGELFFGEGSRLTVL.

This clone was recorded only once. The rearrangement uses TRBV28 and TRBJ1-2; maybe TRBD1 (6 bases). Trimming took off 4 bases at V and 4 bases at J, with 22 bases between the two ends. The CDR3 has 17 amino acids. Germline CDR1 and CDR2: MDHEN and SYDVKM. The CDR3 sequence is CASSSAGGGQDGYGYTF. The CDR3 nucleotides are TGTGCCAGCAGTTCCGCCGGCGGGGGACAAGACGGCTATGGCTACACCTTC.

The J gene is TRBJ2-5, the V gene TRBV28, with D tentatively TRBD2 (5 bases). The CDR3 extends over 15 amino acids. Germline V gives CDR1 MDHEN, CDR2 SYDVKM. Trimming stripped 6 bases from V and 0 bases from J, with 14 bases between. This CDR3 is CASSSWRGNQETQYF. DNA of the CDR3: TGTGCCAGCAGCTCGTGGCGAGGGAACCAAGAGACCCAGTACTTC.

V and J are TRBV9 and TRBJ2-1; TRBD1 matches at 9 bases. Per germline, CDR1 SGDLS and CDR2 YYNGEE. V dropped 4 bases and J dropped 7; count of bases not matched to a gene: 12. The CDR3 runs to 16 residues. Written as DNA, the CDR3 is TGTGCCAGCAGCTCCTCTGGGACAGGGTTCTGGAATGAGCAGTTCTTC. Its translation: CASSSSGTGFWNEQFF. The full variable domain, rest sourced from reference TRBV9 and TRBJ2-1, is DSGVTQTPKHLITATGQRVTLRCSPRSGDLSVYWYQQSLDQGLQFLIQYYNGEERAKGNILERFSAQQFPDLHSELNLSSLELGDSALYFCASSSSGTGFWNEQFFGPGTRLTVL.

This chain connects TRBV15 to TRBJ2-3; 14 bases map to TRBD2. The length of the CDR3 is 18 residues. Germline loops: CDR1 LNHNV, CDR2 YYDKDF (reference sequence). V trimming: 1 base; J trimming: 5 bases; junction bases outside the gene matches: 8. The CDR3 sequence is CATSRVSAGLAGGDTQYF. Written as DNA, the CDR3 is TGTGCCACCAGCAGAGTTTCCGCCGGACTAGCGGGAGGAGATACGCAGTATTTT.

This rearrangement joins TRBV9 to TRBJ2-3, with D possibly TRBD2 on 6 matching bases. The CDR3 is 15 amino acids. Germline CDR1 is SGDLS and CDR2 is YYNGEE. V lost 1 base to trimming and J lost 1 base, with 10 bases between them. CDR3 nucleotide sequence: TGTGCCAGCAGCGTAAAACTAGCCGGCACAGATACGCAGTATTTT. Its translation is CASSVKLAGTDTQYF.

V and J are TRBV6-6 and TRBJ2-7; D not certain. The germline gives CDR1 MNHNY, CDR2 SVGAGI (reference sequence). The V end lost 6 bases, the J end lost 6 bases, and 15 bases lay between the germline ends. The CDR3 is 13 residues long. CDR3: CASSVLIGREQYF. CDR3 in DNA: TGTGCCAGCAGCGTACTGATTGGGCGCGAGCAGTACTTC.

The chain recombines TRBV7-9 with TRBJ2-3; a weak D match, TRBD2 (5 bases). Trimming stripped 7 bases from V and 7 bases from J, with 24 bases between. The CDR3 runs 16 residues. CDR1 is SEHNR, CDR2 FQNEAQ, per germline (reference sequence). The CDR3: CASNSRGSLIMNTQYF. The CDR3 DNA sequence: TGTGCCAGCAACTCACGGGGTAGCCTTATAATGAATACGCAGTATTTT.

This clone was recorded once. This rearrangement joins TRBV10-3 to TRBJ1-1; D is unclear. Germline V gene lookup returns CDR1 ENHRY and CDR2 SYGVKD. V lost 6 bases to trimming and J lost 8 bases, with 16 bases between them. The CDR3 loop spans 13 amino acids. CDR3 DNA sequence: TGTGCCATCAGGGATGTTAACGGGTACGAAGCTTTCTTT. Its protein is CAIRDVNGYEAFF.

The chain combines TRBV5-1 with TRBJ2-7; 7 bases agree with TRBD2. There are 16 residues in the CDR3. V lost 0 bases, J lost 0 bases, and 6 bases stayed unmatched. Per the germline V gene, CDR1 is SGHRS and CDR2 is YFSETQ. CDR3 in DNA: TGCGCCAGCAGCTTGGAGGCGGGAGTACCCTCCTACGAGCAGTACTTC. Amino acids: CASSLEAGVPSYEQYF.

The DNA of the CDR3 is TGTGCCAGCAGTCAAGACTACAATGAGCAGTTCTTC. This codes for CASSQDYNEQFF. V is TRBV7-9 and J is TRBJ2-1; D remains unclear. The V gene's germline CDR1 is SEHNR and CDR2 FQNEAQ (reference sequence). The CDR3 covers 12 residues. V was trimmed by 6 bases and J by 3 bases, leaving 6 bases between them.

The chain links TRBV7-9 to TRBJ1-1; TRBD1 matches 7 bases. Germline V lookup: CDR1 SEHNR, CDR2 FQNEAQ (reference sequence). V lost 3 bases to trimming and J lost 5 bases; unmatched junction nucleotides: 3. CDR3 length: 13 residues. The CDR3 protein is CASSFDRVTEAFF. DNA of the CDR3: TGTGCCAGCAGCTTCGACAGGGTTACTGAAGCTTTCTTT.

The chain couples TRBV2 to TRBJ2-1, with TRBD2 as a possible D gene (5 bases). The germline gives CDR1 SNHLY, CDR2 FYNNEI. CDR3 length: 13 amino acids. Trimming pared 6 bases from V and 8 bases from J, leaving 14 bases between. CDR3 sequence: CASSRLFWDEQFF. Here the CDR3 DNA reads TGTGCCAGCAGCCGACTATTTTGGGATGAGCAGTTCTTC.

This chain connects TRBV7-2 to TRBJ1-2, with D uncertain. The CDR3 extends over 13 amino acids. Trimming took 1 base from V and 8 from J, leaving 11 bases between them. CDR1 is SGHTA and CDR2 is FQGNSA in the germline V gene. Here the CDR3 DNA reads TGTGCCAGCAGCTTAGAAATAGGGTACGGCTACACCTTC. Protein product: CASSLEIGYGYTF. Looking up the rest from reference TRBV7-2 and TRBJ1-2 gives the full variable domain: GAGVSQSPSNKVTEKGKDVELRCDPISGHTALYWYRQSLGQGLEFLIYFQGNSAPDKSGLPSDRFSAERTGGSVSTLTIQRTQQEDSAVYLCASSLEIGYGYTFGSGTRLTVV.